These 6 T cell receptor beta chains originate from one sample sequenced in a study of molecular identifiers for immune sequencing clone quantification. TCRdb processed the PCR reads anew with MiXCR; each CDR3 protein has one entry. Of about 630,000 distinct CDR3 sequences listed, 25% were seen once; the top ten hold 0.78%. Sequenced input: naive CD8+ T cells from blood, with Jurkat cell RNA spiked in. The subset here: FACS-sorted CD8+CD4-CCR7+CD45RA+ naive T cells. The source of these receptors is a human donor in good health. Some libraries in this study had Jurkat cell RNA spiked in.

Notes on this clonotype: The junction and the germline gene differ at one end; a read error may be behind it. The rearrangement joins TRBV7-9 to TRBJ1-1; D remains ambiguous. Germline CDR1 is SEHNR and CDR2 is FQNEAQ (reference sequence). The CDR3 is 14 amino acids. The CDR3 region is CTSSPPQIIPDAFF. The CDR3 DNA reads TGTACCAGCAGCCCCCCTCAAATAATTCCGGATGCTTTCTTT.

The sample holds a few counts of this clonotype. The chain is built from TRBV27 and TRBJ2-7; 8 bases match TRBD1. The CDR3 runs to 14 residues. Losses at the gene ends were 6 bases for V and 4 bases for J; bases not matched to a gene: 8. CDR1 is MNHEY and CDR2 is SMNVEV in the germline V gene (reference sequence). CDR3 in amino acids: CASSYRGTSYEQYF. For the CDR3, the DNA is TGTGCCAGCAGCTACAGGGGGACGAGTTACGAGCAGTACTTC.

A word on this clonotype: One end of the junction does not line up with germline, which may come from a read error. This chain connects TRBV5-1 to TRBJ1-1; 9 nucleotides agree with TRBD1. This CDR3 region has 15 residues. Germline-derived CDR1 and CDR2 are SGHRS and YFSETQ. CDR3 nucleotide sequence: TGCACCAGCAGCTGGACAGGGGTCGGGAACACTGAAGCTTTCTTT. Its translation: CTSSWTGVGNTEAFF.

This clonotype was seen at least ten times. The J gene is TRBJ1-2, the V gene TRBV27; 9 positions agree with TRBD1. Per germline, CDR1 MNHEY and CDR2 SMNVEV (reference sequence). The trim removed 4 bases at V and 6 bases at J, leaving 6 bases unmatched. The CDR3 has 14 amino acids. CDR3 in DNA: TGTGCCAGCAGTTCATGGGACAGGGTCCATGGCTACACCTTC. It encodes CASSSWDRVHGYTF.

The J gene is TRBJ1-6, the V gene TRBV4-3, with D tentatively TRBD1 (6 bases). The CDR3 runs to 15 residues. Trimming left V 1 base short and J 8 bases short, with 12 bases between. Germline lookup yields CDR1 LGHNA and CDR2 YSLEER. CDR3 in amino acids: CASSQVHREYSPLHF. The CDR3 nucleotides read TGCGCCAGCAGCCAAGTCCACAGGGAGTATTCACCCCTCCACTTT.

The CDR3 loop reads CASSVVGGANTDTQYF. Written as DNA, the CDR3 is TGTGCCAGCAGCGTAGTAGGGGGGGCCAACACAGATACGCAGTATTTT. This chain joins TRBV9 and TRBJ2-3; the D gene is possibly TRBD2 (7 bases). In germline, CDR1 is SGDLS, CDR2 YYNGEE. V was pared by 0 bases and J by 2 bases, with 13 bases between. The CDR3 covers 16 residues.